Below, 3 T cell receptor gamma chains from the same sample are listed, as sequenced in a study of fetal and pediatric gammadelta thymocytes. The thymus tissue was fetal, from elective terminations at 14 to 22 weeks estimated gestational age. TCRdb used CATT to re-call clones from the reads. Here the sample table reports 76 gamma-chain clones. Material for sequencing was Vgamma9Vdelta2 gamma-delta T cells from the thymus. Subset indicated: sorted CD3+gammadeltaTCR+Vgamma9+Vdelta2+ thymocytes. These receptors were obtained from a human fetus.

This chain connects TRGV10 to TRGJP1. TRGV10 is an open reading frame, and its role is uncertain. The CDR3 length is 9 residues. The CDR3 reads CTTGWFKIF. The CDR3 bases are TGTACCACTGGTTGGTTCAAGATATTT.

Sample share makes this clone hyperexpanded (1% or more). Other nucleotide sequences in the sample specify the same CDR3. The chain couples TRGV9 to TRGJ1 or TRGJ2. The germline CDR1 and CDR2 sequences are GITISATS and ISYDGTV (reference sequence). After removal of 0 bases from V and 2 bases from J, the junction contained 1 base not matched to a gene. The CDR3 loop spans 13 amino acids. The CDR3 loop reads CALWEVHYYKKLF. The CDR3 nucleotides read TGTGCCTTGTGGGAGGTGCATTATTATAAGAAACTCTTT.

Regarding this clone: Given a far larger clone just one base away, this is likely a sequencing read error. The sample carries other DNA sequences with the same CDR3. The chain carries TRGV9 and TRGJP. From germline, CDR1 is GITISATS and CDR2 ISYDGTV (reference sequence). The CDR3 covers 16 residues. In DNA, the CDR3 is TGTGCATTGTGGGAGGTGCAAGAGTTGGGCAAAAAAATCAAGGTATTT. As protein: CALWEVQELGKKIKVF.